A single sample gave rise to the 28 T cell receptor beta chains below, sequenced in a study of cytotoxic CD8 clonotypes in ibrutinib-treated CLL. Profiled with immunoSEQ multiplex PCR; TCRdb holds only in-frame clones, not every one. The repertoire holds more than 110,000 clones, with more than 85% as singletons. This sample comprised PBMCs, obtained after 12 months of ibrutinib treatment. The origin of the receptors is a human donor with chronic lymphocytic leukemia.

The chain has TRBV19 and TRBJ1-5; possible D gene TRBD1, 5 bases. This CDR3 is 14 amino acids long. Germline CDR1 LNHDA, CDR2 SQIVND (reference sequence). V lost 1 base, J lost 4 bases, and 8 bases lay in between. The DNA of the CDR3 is TGTGCCAGTAGTATAGTGGCAGGGAATCAGCCCCAGCATTTT. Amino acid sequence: CASSIVAGNQPQHF.

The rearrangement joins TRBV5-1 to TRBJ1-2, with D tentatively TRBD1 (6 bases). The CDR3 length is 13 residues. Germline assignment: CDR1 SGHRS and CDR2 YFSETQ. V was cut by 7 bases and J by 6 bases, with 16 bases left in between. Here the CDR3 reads CASARQGNNGYTF. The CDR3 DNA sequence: TGCGCCAGCGCCAGGCAGGGGAACAATGGCTACACCTTC.

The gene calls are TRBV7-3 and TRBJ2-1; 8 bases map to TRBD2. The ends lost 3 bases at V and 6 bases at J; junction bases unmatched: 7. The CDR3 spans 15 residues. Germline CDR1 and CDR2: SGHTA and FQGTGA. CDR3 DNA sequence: TGTGCCAGCAGCTTCAACGGGAGGGCCGGCAATGAGCAGTTCTTC. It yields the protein CASSFNGRAGNEQFF. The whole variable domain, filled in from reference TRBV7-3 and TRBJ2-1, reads GAGVSQTPSNKVTEKGKYVELRCDPISGHTALYWYRQSLGQGPEFLIYFQGTGAADDSGLPNDRFFAVRPEGSVSTLKIQRTERGDSAVYLCASSFNGRAGNEQFFGPGTRLTVL.

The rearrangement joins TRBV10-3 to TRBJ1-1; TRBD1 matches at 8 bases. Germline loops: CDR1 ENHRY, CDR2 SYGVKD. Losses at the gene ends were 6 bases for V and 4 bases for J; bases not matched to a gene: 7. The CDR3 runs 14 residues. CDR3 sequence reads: CAISRQGWTTEAFF. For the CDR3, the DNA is TGTGCCATCAGCCGACAGGGGTGGACCACTGAAGCTTTCTTT.

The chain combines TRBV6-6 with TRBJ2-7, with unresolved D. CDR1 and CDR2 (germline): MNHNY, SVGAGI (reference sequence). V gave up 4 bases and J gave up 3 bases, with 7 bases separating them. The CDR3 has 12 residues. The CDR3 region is CASSSDNYEQYF. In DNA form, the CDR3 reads TGTGCCAGCAGTTCCGATAACTACGAGCAGTACTTC.

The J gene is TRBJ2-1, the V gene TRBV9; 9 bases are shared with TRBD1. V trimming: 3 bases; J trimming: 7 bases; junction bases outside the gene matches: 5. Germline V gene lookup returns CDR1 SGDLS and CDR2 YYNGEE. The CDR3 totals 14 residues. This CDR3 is CASSAGTGLNEQFF. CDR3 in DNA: TGTGCCAGCAGCGCCGGGACAGGGTTAAATGAGCAGTTCTTC.

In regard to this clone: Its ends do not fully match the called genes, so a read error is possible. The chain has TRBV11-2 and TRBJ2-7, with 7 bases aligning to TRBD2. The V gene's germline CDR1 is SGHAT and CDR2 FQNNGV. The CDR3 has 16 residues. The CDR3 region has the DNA TGTGCCAGCAGCTCGACTATCAACGGGGCGGGAGCAGGGCTGGACTTC. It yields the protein CASSSTINGAGAGLDF.

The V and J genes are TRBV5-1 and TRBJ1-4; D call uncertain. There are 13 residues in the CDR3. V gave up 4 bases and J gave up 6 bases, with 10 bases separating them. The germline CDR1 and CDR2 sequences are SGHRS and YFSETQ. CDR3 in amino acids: CASSVGFDEKLFF. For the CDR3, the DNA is TGCGCCAGCAGCGTAGGGTTCGATGAAAAACTGTTTTTT.

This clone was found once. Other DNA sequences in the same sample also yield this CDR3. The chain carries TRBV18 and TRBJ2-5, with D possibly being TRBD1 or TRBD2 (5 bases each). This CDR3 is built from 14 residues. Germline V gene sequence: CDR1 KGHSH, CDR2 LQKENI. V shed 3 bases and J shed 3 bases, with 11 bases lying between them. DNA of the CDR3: TGTGCCAGCTCACCTCCGGGGCGAAAAGAGACCCAGTACTTC. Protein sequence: CASSPPGRKETQYF.

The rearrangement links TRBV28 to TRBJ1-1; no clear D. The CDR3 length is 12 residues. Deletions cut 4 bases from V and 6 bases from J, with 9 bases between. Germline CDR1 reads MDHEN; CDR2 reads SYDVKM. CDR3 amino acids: CASSSQDPEAFF. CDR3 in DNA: TGTGCCAGCAGTTCTCAAGATCCTGAAGCTTTCTTT.

CDR3 in DNA: TGTGCCAGCAGTAGACTAGCCGGGGAGCTGTTTTTT. It is translated as CASSRLAGELFF. The chain carries TRBV6-5 and TRBJ2-2, with a tentative D call TRBD2 (6 bases). Trimming removed 5 bases from V and 6 bases from J, with 7 bases in between. The CDR3 sequence is 12 residues long. CDR1 and CDR2 (germline): MNHEY, SVGAGI.

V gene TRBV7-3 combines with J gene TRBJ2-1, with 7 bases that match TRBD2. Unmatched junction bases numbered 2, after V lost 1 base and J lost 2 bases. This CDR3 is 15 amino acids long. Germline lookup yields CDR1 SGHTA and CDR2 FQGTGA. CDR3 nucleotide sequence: TGTGCCAGCAGCTTAAGTGGGAGGGCCTACAATGAGCAGTTCTTC. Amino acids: CASSLSGRAYNEQFF.

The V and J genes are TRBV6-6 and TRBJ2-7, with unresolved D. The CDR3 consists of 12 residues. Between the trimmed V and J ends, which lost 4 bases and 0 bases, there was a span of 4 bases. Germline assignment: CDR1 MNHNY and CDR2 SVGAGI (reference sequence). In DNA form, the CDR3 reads TGTGCCAGCAGTTCCATCTCCTACGAGCAGTACTTC. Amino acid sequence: CASSSISYEQYF.

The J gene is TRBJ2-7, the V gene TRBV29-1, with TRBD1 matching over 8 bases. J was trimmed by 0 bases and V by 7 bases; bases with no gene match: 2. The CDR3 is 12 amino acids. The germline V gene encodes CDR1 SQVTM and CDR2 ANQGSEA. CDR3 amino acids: CSAGQVSYEQYF. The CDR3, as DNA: TGCAGCGCGGGACAGGTCTCCTACGAGCAGTACTTC.

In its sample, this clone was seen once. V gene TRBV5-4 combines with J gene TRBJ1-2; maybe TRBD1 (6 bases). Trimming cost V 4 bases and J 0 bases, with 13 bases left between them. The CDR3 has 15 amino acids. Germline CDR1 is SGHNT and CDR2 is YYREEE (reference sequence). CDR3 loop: CASSADRAPNYGYTF. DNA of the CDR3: TGTGCCAGCAGCGCGGACAGAGCCCCTAACTATGGCTACACCTTC.

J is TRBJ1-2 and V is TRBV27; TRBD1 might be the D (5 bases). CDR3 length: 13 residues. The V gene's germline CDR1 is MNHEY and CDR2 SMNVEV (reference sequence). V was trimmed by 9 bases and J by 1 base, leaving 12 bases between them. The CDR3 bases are TGTGCCAGTGGGGGGGATTTTAACTATGGCTACACCTTC. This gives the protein CASGGDFNYGYTF.

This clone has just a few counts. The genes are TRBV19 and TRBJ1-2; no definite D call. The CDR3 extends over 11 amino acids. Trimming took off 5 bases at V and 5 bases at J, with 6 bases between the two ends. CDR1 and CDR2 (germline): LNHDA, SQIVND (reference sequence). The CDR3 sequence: CASSVLYGYTF. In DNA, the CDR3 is TGTGCCAGTAGTGTGCTATATGGCTACACCTTC.

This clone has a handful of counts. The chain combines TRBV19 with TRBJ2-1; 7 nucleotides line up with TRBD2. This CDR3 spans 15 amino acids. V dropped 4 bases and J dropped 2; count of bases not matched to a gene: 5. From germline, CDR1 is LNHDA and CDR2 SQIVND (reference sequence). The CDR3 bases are TGTGCCAGTAGTAAATTACTAGCGACCTACAATGAGCAGTTCTTC. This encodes CASSKLLATYNEQFF.

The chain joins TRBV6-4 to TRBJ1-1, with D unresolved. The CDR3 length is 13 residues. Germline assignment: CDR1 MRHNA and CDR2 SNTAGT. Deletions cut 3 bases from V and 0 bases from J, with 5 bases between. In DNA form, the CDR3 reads TGTGCCAGCAGTGAACAGCTGAACACTGAAGCTTTCTTT. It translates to CASSEQLNTEAFF.

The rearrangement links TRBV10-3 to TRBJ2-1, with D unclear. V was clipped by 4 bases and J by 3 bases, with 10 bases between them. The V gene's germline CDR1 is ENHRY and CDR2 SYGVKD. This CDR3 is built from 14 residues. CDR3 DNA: TGTGCCATCAGTGTTCAAAGTGGCTACAATGAGCAGTTCTTC. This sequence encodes CAISVQSGYNEQFF.

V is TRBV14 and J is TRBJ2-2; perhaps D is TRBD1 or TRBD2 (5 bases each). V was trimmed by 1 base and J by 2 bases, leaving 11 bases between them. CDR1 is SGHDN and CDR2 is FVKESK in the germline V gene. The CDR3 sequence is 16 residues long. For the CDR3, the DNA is TGTGCCAGCAGCCAAGCTTGGGACGGAAACACCGGGGAGCTGTTTTTT. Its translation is CASSQAWDGNTGELFF. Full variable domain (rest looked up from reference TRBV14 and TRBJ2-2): EAGVTQFPSHSVIEKGQTVTLRCDPISGHDNLYWYRRVMGKEIKFLLHFVKESKQDESGMPNNRFLAERTGGTYSTLKVQPAELEDSGVYFCASSQAWDGNTGELFFGEGSRLTVL.

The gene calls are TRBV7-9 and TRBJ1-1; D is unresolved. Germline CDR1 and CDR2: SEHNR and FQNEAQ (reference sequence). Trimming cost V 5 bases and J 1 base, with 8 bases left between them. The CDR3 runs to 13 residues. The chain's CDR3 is CASSIGRNTEAFF. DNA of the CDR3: TGTGCCAGCAGCATAGGGCGGAACACTGAAGCTTTCTTT. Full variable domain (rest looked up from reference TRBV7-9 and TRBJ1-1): DTGVSQNPRHKITKRGQNVTFRCDPISEHNRLYWYRQTLGQGPEFLTYFQNEAQLEKSRLLSDRFSAERPKGSFSTLEIQRTEQGDSAMYLCASSIGRNTEAFFGQGTRLTVV.

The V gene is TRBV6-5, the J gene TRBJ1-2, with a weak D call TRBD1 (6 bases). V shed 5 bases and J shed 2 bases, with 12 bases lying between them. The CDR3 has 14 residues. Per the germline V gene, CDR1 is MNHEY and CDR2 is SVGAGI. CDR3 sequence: CASSQGRGNYGYTF. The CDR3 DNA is TGTGCCAGCAGTCAAGGAAGGGGGAACTATGGCTACACCTTC.

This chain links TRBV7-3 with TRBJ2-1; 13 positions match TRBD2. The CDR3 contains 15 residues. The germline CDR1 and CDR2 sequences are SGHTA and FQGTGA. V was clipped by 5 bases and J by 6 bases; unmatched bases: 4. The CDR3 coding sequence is TGTGCCAGCAGCCCCGGACTAGCGGGAGTCAATGAGCAGTTCTTC. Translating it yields CASSPGLAGVNEQFF. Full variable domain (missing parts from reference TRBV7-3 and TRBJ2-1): GAGVSQTPSNKVTEKGKYVELRCDPISGHTALYWYRQSLGQGPEFLIYFQGTGAADDSGLPNDRFFAVRPEGSVSTLKIQRTERGDSAVYLCASSPGLAGVNEQFFGPGTRLTVL.

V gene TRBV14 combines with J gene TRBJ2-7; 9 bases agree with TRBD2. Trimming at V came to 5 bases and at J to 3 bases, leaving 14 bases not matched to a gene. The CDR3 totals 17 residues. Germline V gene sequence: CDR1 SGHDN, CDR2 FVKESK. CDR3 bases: TGTGCCAGCAGCTTCGGTTCTATGCCTAGCGGGATCTACGAGCAGTACTTC. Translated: CASSFGSMPSGIYEQYF.

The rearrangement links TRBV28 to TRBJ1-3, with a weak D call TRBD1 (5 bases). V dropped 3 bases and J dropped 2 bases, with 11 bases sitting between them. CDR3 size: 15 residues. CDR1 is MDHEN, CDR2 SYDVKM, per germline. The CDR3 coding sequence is TGTGCCAGCAGTTTCCGACCGGGGGCTGGAAACACCATATATTTT. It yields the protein CASSFRPGAGNTIYF.

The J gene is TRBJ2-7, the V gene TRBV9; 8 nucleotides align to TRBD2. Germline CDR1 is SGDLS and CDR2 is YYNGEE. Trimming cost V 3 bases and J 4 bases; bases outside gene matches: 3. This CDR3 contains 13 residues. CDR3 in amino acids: CASSGSGSYEQYF. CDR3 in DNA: TGTGCCAGCAGCGGAAGCGGGAGTTACGAGCAGTACTTC.

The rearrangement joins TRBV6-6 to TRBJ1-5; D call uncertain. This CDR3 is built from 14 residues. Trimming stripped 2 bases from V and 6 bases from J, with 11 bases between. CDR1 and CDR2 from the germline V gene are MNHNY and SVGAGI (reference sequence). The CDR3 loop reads CASSYDPGSQPQHF. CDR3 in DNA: TGTGCCAGCAGTTACGACCCCGGGAGTCAGCCCCAGCATTTT.